This T cell receptor (beta chain) came from a study of cytomegalovirus exposure and HLA in healthy donors. Notes on the study in general: A later analysis reportedly found that, within productive TCRs, an Asian-associated ancestry cluster had fewer N-insertions than the mean observed across the roughly 670 donors. Rare sequences made up most TCRs, while some public TCRs were found in many donors. Several of the most significant clusters appeared linked to common viral pathogens, based on a later analysis. There were some V segments, including TRBV6-2 and TRBV6-3, excluded as indistinguishable.

From germline, CDR1 is WNHNN and CDR2 SYGVQD (reference sequence). This CDR3 has 14 residues. V shed 3 bases and J shed 0 bases, with 8 bases lying between them. 60 Vbeta and 13 Jbeta primers were used in PCR. TCRdb keeps only in-frame clones here, not all; method: immunoSEQ multiplex PCR. The sample contains around 110,000 clones, roughly 80% of which appear only once. Of note for this clone: Its antigen is undetermined.

The TCR sequence derives from a man aged 30 to 45 in good health and CMV-seronegative. The chain couples TRBV10-1 to TRBJ1-1, with a weak D call TRBD1 (5 bases). Sequenced input: PBMCs. The CDR3 DNA reads as TGCGCCAGCAGTGAAAGGGGAATGAACACTGAAGCTTTCTTT. Amino acids: CASSERGMNTEAFF.